The 21 T cell receptor beta chains below all came from one sample that was sequenced in a study of blood T cells in healthy people across ages. It was with a sample-barcoded 5' primer and a J-beta primer mix that a second PCR of about 7 to 12 cycles was run. TCRdb called the 5' RACE reads again in MiXCR, with one record for every CDR3 protein. The table has about 800,000 distinct CDR3 sequences, less than 60% seen once. The source material was blood. These receptors were collected from a man older than 75 in good health.

This chain connects TRBV5-5 to TRBJ1-4; D gene uncertain. This CDR3 has 14 residues. Per germline, CDR1 SGHKS and CDR2 YYEKEE (reference sequence). Deletions cut 4 bases from V and 8 bases from J, with 15 bases between. DNA of the CDR3: TGTGCCAGCAGCGTTGACCTTAAACGGGAAAAACTGTTTTTT. Protein: CASSVDLKREKLFF.

J is TRBJ2-4 and V is TRBV12-3 or TRBV12-4; D is perhaps TRBD1 (6 bases). The DNA end favors TRBJ2-7, so the J call may be wrong. The CDR3 is 13 amino acids. In nucleotides, the CDR3 is TGTGCCAGCAGTTTAGCGCAGGGGTTCGAGCAGTACTTC. Translation gives CASSLAQGFEQYF.

The chain combines TRBV4-3 with TRBJ2-3; 13 bases map to TRBD2. The V gene end was trimmed by 3 bases and the J gene end by 0 bases; junction bases not matched to a gene: 3. Germline assignment: CDR1 LGHNA and CDR2 YSLEER. This CDR3 contains 17 residues. CDR3 coding DNA: TGCGCCAGCAGCCATAGACTAGCGGGAGGAAGCACAGATACGCAGTATTTT. Encoded protein: CASSHRLAGGSTDTQYF.

The chain uses TRBV5-1 and TRBJ2-4; 10 bases agree with TRBD1. The CDR3 length is 14 residues. CDR1 is SGHRS, CDR2 YFSETQ, per germline. Trimming at V came to 4 bases and at J to 7 bases, leaving 5 bases not matched to a gene. The CDR3 here is CASSVGTGENIQYF. CDR3 sequence (DNA): TGCGCCAGCAGCGTCGGGACAGGGGAGAACATTCAGTACTTC.

Remarks on this clonotype: A junction end diverges from the germline sequence, so it may reflect a read error. The chain combines TRBV9 with TRBJ1-2; tentatively, D is TRBD1 (5 bases). The CDR3 spans 14 residues. Per germline, CDR1 SGDLS and CDR2 YYNGEE. CDR3 sequence (DNA): TGTGCCACCACAACAGGAGGGGCTAACCATGGCTACACCTTC. Protein: CATTTGGANHGYTF.

The gene calls are TRBV13 and TRBJ2-3, with 12 positions matching TRBD2. Germline V gene sequence: CDR1 PRHDT, CDR2 FYEKMQ (reference sequence). V was clipped by 5 bases and J by 2 bases; unmatched bases: 8. CDR3 size: 17 residues. The CDR3 here is CASSAVGLAGITDTQYF. CDR3 DNA sequence: TGTGCCAGCAGCGCCGTCGGACTAGCGGGGATCACAGATACGCAGTATTTT.

A note on this clonotype: A read error may be the cause here, since a much bigger clone is one base away. The chain combines TRBV19 with TRBJ2-4; no reliable D call. With 8 bases removed from V and 13 bases from J, the gap between germline ends came to 15 bases. CDR3 size: 11 residues. CDR1 is LNHDA and CDR2 is SQIVND in the germline V gene (reference sequence). CDR3 nucleotide sequence: TGTGCCAGTTGTAGATACAATGAGCAGTACTTC. It encodes CASCRYNEQYF.

This chain joins TRBV5-5 and TRBJ2-5; no reliable D call. With the DNA end fitting TRBJ2-7 better, the J assignment may be wrong. Per germline, CDR1 SGHKS and CDR2 YYEKEE (reference sequence). The CDR3 is made up of 14 amino acids. CDR3 amino acids: CASSPGPGSDEQYF. For the CDR3, the DNA is TGTGCCAGCAGCCCCGGACCGGGTTCCGACGAGCAGTACTTC.

This clonotype was recorded a few times. The chain uses TRBV12-3 or TRBV12-4 and TRBJ2-7; D gene unclear. Trimming removed 6 bases at V and 7 bases at J, with 16 bases between. The CDR3 sequence is 13 residues long. For the CDR3, the DNA is TGTGCCAGCAGCCTAGGACCAAATCTTGAGCAGTACTTC. It specifies CASSLGPNLEQYF.

This clonotype was counted many times. The chain carries TRBV4-2 and TRBJ2-5, with no clear D. The ends were cut back, 0 bases at V and 11 bases at J, with 16 bases in the middle. CDR1 is LGHNA and CDR2 is YNFKEQ in the germline V gene. This CDR3 comprises 14 residues. The CDR3 here is CASSQETGPSRQYF. CDR3 nucleotide sequence: TGTGCCAGCAGCCAAGAGACGGGCCCCTCTAGGCAGTACTTC.

The DNA for the CDR3 is TGTGCCATCAGACGGGACGGAAGCTCCTACGAGCAGTACTTC. Translated: CAIRRDGSSYEQYF. The chain carries TRBV10-3 and TRBJ2-7; D could derive from TRBD1 or TRBD2 (5 bases each). CDR1 ENHRY and CDR2 SYGVKD come from the germline V gene. The CDR3 has 14 residues. V lost 6 bases to trimming and J lost 0 bases, with 12 bases between them.

The rearrangement joins TRBV3-1 to TRBJ2-4, with TRBD1 as a possible D gene (6 bases). Germline V lookup: CDR1 LGHDT, CDR2 YNNKEL (reference sequence). V was trimmed by 0 bases and J by 9 bases, leaving 18 bases between them. The CDR3 is 16 amino acids. The CDR3 nucleotides read TGTGCCAGCAGCCAAGATATTGAGGACAGACGCCGCATTCAGTACTTC. Translation: CASSQDIEDRRRIQYF.

The chain joins TRBV12-3 or TRBV12-4 to TRBJ2-5; weak D call: TRBD1 (6 bases). The CDR3 totals 14 residues. The germline V and J ends were trimmed by 1 base and 7 bases, with 13 bases remaining between them. Here the CDR3 DNA reads TGTGCCAGCAGTTTAGTGGGACATGGGGCGACCCAGTACTTC. It is translated as CASSLVGHGATQYF.

The chain links TRBV7-2 to TRBJ2-4; a weak D match, TRBD2 (6 bases). Germline lookup yields CDR1 SGHTA and CDR2 FQGNSA. V lost 1 base to trimming and J lost 2 bases, with 15 bases between them. This CDR3 region has 17 residues. DNA for the CDR3: TGTGCCAGCAGCTTAGTTACTAGCCCTATAACCAAAAACATTCAGTACTTC. Its protein is CASSLVTSPITKNIQYF.

This clonotype was observed a few times. The V call is TRBV5-1, the J call TRBJ2-7; TRBD2 aligns across 8 bases. Per the germline V gene, CDR1 is SGHRS and CDR2 is YFSETQ. This CDR3 comprises 16 residues. V dropped 0 bases and J dropped 0; count of bases not matched to a gene: 5. This CDR3 reads CASSLVGSGDSYEQYF. The CDR3 DNA follows: TGCGCCAGCAGCTTGGTTGGTAGCGGGGACTCCTACGAGCAGTACTTC.

There are a few counts of this clonotype. The CDR3 sequence: CASSWGANTEAFF. CDR3 in DNA: TGTGCCAGCAGTTGGGGGGCGAACACTGAAGCTTTCTTT. This chain uses TRBV6-6 with TRBJ1-1; D is perhaps TRBD1 (6 bases). The CDR3 is 13 residues long. Trimming stripped 4 bases from V and 1 base from J, with 7 bases between. Germline V gene data show CDR1 as MNHNY and CDR2 as SVGAGI (reference sequence).

The genes are TRBV2 and TRBJ2-5; possible D gene TRBD2, 6 bases. The end of the DNA is better explained by TRBJ2-7, so the J call may be wrong. Germline CDR1 SNHLY, CDR2 FYNNEI. This CDR3 region has 15 residues. DNA of the CDR3: TGTGCCAGCAGTGTTGGGACGGGGGTGAGGTACGAGCAGTACTTC. Protein product: CASSVGTGVRYEQYF.

This clonotype came up a few times. The chain joins TRBV20-1 to TRBJ1-5, with TRBD1 matching 7 bases. This CDR3 spans 16 amino acids. Trimming at V came to 0 bases and at J to 1 base, leaving 6 bases not matched to a gene. Germline values: CDR1 DFQATT, CDR2 SNEGSKA (reference sequence). The CDR3 DNA is TGCAGTGCTAGAGACCCGGGACAGAGAAGCAATCAGCCCCAGCATTTT. Its translation is CSARDPGQRSNQPQHF.

This chain joins TRBV24-1 and TRBJ1-1; D uncertain. Germline CDR1 and CDR2: KGHDR and SFDVKD. V was shortened by 1 base and J by 3 bases, with 5 bases between the two germline ends. The CDR3 sequence is 13 residues long. CDR3 loop: CATSDFGDTEAFF. The CDR3 DNA sequence: TGTGCCACCAGTGATTTCGGCGACACTGAAGCTTTCTTT.

CDR3 amino acids: CSARDPGRDPYEQYF. Here the CDR3 DNA reads TGCAGTGCTAGAGATCCCGGGCGGGATCCCTACGAGCAGTACTTC. The chain is built from TRBV20-1 and TRBJ2-7; a possible D gene is TRBD2 (6 bases). Germline CDR1 DFQATT, CDR2 SNEGSKA (reference sequence). V was shortened by 0 bases and J by 2 bases, with 14 bases between the two germline ends. The CDR3 loop spans 15 amino acids.

V gene TRBV4-2 combines with J gene TRBJ2-1, with TRBD2 matching 10 bases. J was trimmed by 4 bases and V by 0 bases; bases with no gene match: 6. The V gene's germline CDR1 is LGHNA and CDR2 YNFKEQ. This CDR3 contains 17 residues. The CDR3 DNA reads as TGTGCCAGCAGCCAAGATCAAGCGGGAGGGAGATACAATGAGCAGTTCTTC. This sequence encodes CASSQDQAGGRYNEQFF.